This passage covers 18 T cell receptor beta chains from one sample sequenced in a study of blood T cell repertoires in COVID-19. TCRdb keeps only in-frame clones here, not all; method: immunoSEQ multiplex PCR. The sample lists 130,000 or so clones, approximately 80% occurring once. Specimen: peripheral blood. The receptors stem from a man aged 80 or over with acute or convalescent COVID-19.

The chain employs TRBV12-3 or TRBV12-4 and TRBJ1-1; possible D gene TRBD1, 6 bases. The V gene lost 5 bases and the J gene lost 4 bases, with 11 bases spanning the gap. The CDR3 consists of 13 residues. The CDR3 loop is CASSTQGPTEAFF. The CDR3 DNA reads as TGTGCCAGCAGTACACAGGGCCCCACTGAAGCTTTCTTT.

This clone was observed at least ten times. The chain carries TRBV28 and TRBJ1-6; D gene uncertain. The CDR3 totals 12 residues. The germline CDR1 and CDR2 sequences are MDHEN and SYDVKM. Between the trimmed V and J ends, which lost 5 bases and 9 bases, there was a span of 8 bases. The CDR3 reads CASSRQSSPLHF. The CDR3 region has the DNA TGTGCCAGCAGTCGCCAGTCTTCACCCCTCCACTTT. The full variable domain, rest sourced from reference TRBV28 and TRBJ1-6, is DVKVTQSSRYLVKRTGEKVFLECVQDMDHENMFWYRQDPGLGLRLIYFSYDVKMKEKGDIPEGYSVSREKKERFSLILESASTNQTSMYLCASSRQSSPLHFGNGTRLTVT.

This clone has just one count. The CDR3 region is CASSQAHLAGGIYEQYF. The DNA of the CDR3 is TGCGCCAGCAGCCAAGCCCACCTAGCGGGGGGGATCTACGAGCAGTACTTC. The chain recombines TRBV4-1 with TRBJ2-7; 12 positions agree with TRBD2. This CDR3 is 17 amino acids long. With V trimmed by 1 base and J by 3 bases, 7 bases remained unmatched. Per germline, CDR1 MGHRA and CDR2 YSYEKL.

This chain uses TRBV15 with TRBJ2-1; 8 bases align to TRBD1. The CDR3 length is 17 residues. CDR1 and CDR2 from the germline V gene are LNHNV and YYDKDF (reference sequence). J gave up 0 bases and V 5 bases, and 9 bases lay outside the gene matches. The CDR3 here is CATSGGYRGSSYNEQFF. The CDR3 nucleotides are TGTGCCACCAGCGGGGGGTACAGGGGGAGCTCCTACAATGAGCAGTTCTTC.

The chain uses TRBV18 and TRBJ2-1, with a tentative D call TRBD2 (5 bases). Germline CDR1 KGHSH, CDR2 LQKENI. V shed 1 base and J shed 10 bases, with 5 bases lying between them. The CDR3 has 11 amino acids. The CDR3 loop is CASSPREEQFF. The CDR3 nucleotides read TGTGCCAGCTCACCACGGGAGGAGCAGTTCTTC. The whole variable domain, filled in from reference TRBV18 and TRBJ2-1, reads NAGVMQNPRHLVRRRGQEARLRCSPMKGHSHVYWYRQLPEEGLKFMVYLQKENIIDESGMPKERFSAEFPKEGPSILRIQQVVRGDSAAYFCASSPREEQFFGPGTRLTVL.

The rearrangement uses TRBV7-2 and TRBJ1-2, with 7 bases that match TRBD1. V was clipped by 0 bases and J by 6 bases; unmatched bases: 4. The CDR3 covers 14 residues. CDR1 is SGHTA and CDR2 is FQGNSA in the germline V gene. The CDR3 DNA reads as TGTGCCAGCAGCTTAGCACAGGGGTTCGATGGCTACACCTTC. This codes for CASSLAQGFDGYTF. Together with reference TRBV7-2 and TRBJ1-2, the CDR3 gives the full variable domain: GAGVSQSPSNKVTEKGKDVELRCDPISGHTALYWYRQSLGQGLEFLIYFQGNSAPDKSGLPSDRFSAERTGGSVSTLTIQRTQQEDSAVYLCASSLAQGFDGYTFGSGTRLTVV.

The chain employs TRBV7-3 and TRBJ1-6, with D possibly being TRBD1 (5 bases). Trimming took 6 bases from V and 10 from J, leaving 19 bases between them. Germline assignment: CDR1 SGHTA and CDR2 FQGTGA. CDR3 size: 15 residues. CDR3 bases: TGTGCCAGCAGTTTACTGCCGGGACTCGGATCACCCCTCCACTTT. As protein: CASSLLPGLGSPLHF.

The chain recombines TRBV2 with TRBJ1-4; D is uncertain. The CDR3 consists of 13 residues. The ends were cut back, 7 bases at V and 5 bases at J, with 11 bases in the middle. Germline V gene data show CDR1 as SNHLY and CDR2 as FYNNEI. The CDR3 nucleotides are TGTGCCAGCACTCGAGCGGGAAATGAAAAACTGTTTTTT. This sequence encodes CASTRAGNEKLFF.

The gene calls are TRBV5-4 and TRBJ2-7, with 8 bases identical to TRBD1. The CDR3 is 14 residues long. Germline CDR1 reads SGHNT; CDR2 reads YYREEE (reference sequence). The J segment lost 6 bases and the V segment lost 2 bases, leaving 7 bases of the junction unmatched. CDR3 coding DNA: TGTGCCAGCAGCTTCAGGGCAGGGACAGGCGAGCAGTACTTC. Translated: CASSFRAGTGEQYF.

This clone occurred a few times. The chain combines TRBV29-1 with TRBJ1-2; D is unresolved. CDR3 length: 12 residues. The V end lost 7 bases, the J end lost 1 base, and 10 bases lay between the germline ends. Germline V gene data show CDR1 as SQVTM and CDR2 as ANQGSEA. As DNA, the CDR3 is TGCAGCGGGGGAGCTTATAACTATGGCTACACCTTC. Its translation is CSGGAYNYGYTF.

The chain employs TRBV5-4 and TRBJ2-2, with TRBD2 matching 14 bases. After removal of 4 bases from V and 10 bases from J, the junction contained 6 bases not matched to a gene. CDR1 and CDR2 (germline): SGHNT, YYREEE (reference sequence). The CDR3 sequence is 15 residues long. The DNA of the CDR3 is TGTGCCAGCAGCCTTGGGACTAGCGGGGGCCTGGAGCTGTTTTTT. As protein: CASSLGTSGGLELFF.

This chain uses TRBV24-1 with TRBJ2-2; 8 bases map to TRBD2. The CDR3 runs 16 residues. V trimming: 2 bases; J trimming: 5 bases; junction bases outside the gene matches: 6. Germline V gene data show CDR1 as KGHDR and CDR2 as SFDVKD. Here the CDR3 reads CATSDSGGAGTGELFF. The CDR3 region has the DNA TGTGCCACCAGTGATTCGGGGGGGGCAGGTACCGGGGAGCTGTTTTTT.

This clone was recorded a few times. The V and J genes are TRBV2 and TRBJ1-5; 11 nucleotides align to TRBD1. J gave up 6 bases and V 7 bases, and 8 bases lay outside the gene matches. This CDR3 is 15 amino acids long. Germline V CDR1 and CDR2: SNHLY, FYNNEI. The CDR3 DNA is TGTGCCAGCACCAACGGACAGGGGGCTTCTCAGCCCCAGCATTTT. Translating gives CASTNGQGASQPQHF. Variable domain in full (rest from reference TRBV2 and TRBJ1-5): EPEVTQTPSHQVTQMGQEVILRCVPISNHLYFYWYRQILGQKVEFLVSFYNNEISEKSEIFDDQFSVERPDGSNFTLKIRSTKLEDSAMYFCASTNGQGASQPQHFGDGTRLSIL.

The V gene is TRBV18, the J gene TRBJ2-6; 7 nucleotides line up with TRBD1. The CDR3 runs to 17 residues. CDR1 is KGHSH, CDR2 LQKENI, per germline. V lost 3 bases and J lost 0; bases outside the gene matches: 5. The CDR3 is CASSPGQSSSGANVLTF. The CDR3 coding sequence is TGTGCCAGCTCACCGGGACAGTCTTCCTCTGGGGCCAACGTCCTGACTTTC.

The chain couples TRBV13 to TRBJ1-2, with 8 positions matching TRBD1. This CDR3 is built from 14 residues. Trimming took 4 bases from V and 8 from J; bases not matched to a gene: 9. CDR1 and CDR2 from the germline V gene are PRHDT and FYEKMQ (reference sequence). CDR3 amino acids: CASSSSRQGIGYTF. The DNA for the CDR3 is TGTGCCAGCAGCTCATCGCGACAGGGGATCGGCTACACCTTC. Supplemented by reference TRBV13 and TRBJ1-2, the full variable domain reads AAGVIQSPRHLIKEKRETATLKCYPIPRHDTVYWYQQGPGQDPQFLISFYEKMQSDKGSIPDRFSAQQFSDYHSELNMSSLELGDSALYFCASSSSRQGIGYTFGSGTRLTVV.

The chain recombines TRBV5-6 with TRBJ2-7; possible D gene TRBD1, 6 bases. There are 15 residues in the CDR3. V lost 4 bases, J lost 5 bases, and 19 bases lay in between. The germline V gene encodes CDR1 SGHDT and CDR2 YYEEEE. CDR3 DNA sequence: TGTGCCAGCAGCAGACTCCCCAGGGGATCCAACGAGCAGTACTTC. Its protein is CASSRLPRGSNEQYF.

This chain's CDR3 is CASSGDSLETQYF. The CDR3 DNA reads TGTGCCAGCAGTGGGGACAGCCTAGAGACCCAGTACTTC. This chain connects TRBV2 to TRBJ2-5, with 7 bases that match TRBD1. CDR1 and CDR2 from the germline V gene are SNHLY and FYNNEI. The CDR3 is 13 residues long. V dropped 4 bases and J dropped 4; count of bases not matched to a gene: 3.

The V and J genes are TRBV7-8 and TRBJ2-5; the D gene is possibly TRBD2 (6 bases). This CDR3 spans 14 amino acids. Germline CDR1 and CDR2: SGHVS and FQNEAQ. V was pared by 1 base and J by 7 bases, with 13 bases between. The CDR3 region is CASSLGGNQRTQYF. CDR3 nucleotide sequence: TGTGCCAGCAGCTTAGGCGGGAACCAAAGGACCCAGTACTTC.